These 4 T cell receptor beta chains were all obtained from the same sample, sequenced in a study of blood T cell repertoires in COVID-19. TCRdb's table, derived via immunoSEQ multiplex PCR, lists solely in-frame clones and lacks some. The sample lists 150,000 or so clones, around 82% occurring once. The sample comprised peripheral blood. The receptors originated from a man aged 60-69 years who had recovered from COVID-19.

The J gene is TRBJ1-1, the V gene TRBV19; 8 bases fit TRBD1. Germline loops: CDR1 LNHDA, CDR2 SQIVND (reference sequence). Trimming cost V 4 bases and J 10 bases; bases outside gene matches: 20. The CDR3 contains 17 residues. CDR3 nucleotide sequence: TGTGCCAGTAGTACGCCGGGACAGGTAAAGGGACCTGAGCGAGCTTTCTTT. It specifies CASSTPGQVKGPERAFF.

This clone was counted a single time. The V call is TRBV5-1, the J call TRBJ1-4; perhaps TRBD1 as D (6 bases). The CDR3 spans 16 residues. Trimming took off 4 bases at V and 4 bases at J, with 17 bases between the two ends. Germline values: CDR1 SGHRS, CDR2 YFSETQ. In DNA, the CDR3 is TGCGCCAGCAGCGTTCAACCGACAGGAGATAATGAAAAACTGTTTTTT. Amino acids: CASSVQPTGDNEKLFF.

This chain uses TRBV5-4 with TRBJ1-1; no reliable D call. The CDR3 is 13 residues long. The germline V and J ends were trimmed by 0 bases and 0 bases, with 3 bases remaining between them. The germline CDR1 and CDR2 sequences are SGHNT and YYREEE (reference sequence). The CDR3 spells CASSLALNTEAFF. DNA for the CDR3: TGTGCCAGCAGCTTGGCCTTGAACACTGAAGCTTTCTTT.

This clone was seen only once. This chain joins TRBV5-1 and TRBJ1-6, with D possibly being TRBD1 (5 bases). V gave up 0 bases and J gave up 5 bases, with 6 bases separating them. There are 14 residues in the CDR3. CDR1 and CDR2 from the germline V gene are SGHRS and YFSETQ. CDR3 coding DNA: TGCGCCAGCAGCTTGGGACAGAATAATTCACCCCTCCACTTT. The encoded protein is CASSLGQNNSPLHF.